This T cell receptor beta chain was recovered during a study of blood T cell repertoires in COVID-19 (dated by TCRdb to 2018 to 2021). As for the study more broadly: The collaborator samples originated in the United States, Italy and Spain and spanned the acute and convalescent phases of COVID-19. Sample metadata almost always included a de-identified subject ID, COVID-19 status, age in years and sex. The repertoires were released in a freely available public database meant as a resource for research on the immune response to SARS-CoV-2. The samples were drawn from two sources: the first 160 participants of the ongoing ImmuneRACE study, and over 1,000 subjects contributed by 6 global collaborators. Where HLA class I and class II types were available, the types were taken from metadata supplied by the sample provider, not from assay-based typing. The dataset comprised deeply sampled blood TCRbeta repertoires from subjects exposed to, actively infected with, or recovered from COVID-19. The material from the prospective study consisted of cDNA or gDNA derived from T cells, B-cell-depleted T cells, or PBMCs. What the study reported, not specific to this receptor: How much clinical and demographic metadata was included differed by source and by participant, and the metadata was provided uncurated.

TCRbeta CDR3 regions were amplified from genomic DNA by means of the immunoSEQ Assay, a bias-controlled multiplex PCR. In the paper's pipeline: The number of nucleated cells in each sample was estimated from the amplification of reference gene primers within the assay. To quantify the absolute abundance of each unique TCRbeta CDR3 rearrangement, sequence reads were collapsed and filtered. For each sample, productive Simpson clonality was calculated as the square root of Simpson's diversity index over productive rearrangements. TCRdb holds this immuneACCESS table with in-frame rearrangements only. Some clones are missing; in checked studies, unresolved V genes explain under half, and the rest has no known cause. V and J calls and clone size are as listed in that table; D and trimming were resolved from the DNA. Present in this sample are about 270,000 clones, around 87% of which were seen just once. The ten top clones hold roughly 2.3% of the sample.

Enrolling through a virtual design, the prospective study's participants ranged in age from about 18 to 89 years and lived across 24 United States geographic areas. Cohort assignment in the prospective study relied on participant-reported clinical history from a screening survey and a study questionnaire. For ImmuneRACE Cohort 3, a participant was defined as recovered based on two consecutive negative NP/OP PCR tests, clearance by a healthcare professional, or resolution of symptoms. In the prospective study, mobile phlebotomists collected whole blood, serum and a nasopharyngeal or oropharyngeal swab from each participant. Participants in the prospective study had the option to provide additional blood draws and questionnaires over a roughly 2-month period. Before DNA extraction, prospective study blood samples were shipped either frozen or at room temperature. Relative to germline, V is missing 2 bases and J is missing 2 bases, with 7 bases of the junction outside any gene match. The CDR1 and CDR2 encoded by the germline V gene (reference sequence) are GTSNPN and SVGIG. The CDR3 starts with the cysteine, ends with the phenylalanine, and has 16 residues. Only CDR3 DNA is held: 48 bases, read in frame from base 1.

This clone was seen just once. The antigen it recognizes is unknown. No qualities accompany the bases; no much larger clone lies one base away. This sequence uses TRBV30 and TRBJ1-2, and 11 junction bases match TRBD1. Sequenced: PBMCs or T cells enriched from blood (not recorded which). This sequence originates from a woman aged 18 to 35 who had recovered from COVID-19. The DNA sequence is as follows: TGTGCCTGGAGTCTCGGGACAGGGGGTGGGAACTATGGCTACACCTTC. Translated, this is CAWSLGTGGGNYGYTF.